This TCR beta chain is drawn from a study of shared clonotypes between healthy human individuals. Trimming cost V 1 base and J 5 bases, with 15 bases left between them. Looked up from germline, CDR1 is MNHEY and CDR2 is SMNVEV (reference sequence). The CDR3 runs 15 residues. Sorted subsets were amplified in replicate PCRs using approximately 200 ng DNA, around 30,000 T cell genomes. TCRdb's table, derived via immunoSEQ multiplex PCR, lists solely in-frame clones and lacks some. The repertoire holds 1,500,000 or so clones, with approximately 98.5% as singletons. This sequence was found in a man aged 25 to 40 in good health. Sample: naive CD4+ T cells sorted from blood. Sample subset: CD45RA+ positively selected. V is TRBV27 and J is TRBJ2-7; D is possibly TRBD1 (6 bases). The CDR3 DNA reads TGTGCCAGCAGTTTATTGATTTGGGGGCAGCACGAGCAGTACTTC. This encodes CASSLLIWGQHEQYF.